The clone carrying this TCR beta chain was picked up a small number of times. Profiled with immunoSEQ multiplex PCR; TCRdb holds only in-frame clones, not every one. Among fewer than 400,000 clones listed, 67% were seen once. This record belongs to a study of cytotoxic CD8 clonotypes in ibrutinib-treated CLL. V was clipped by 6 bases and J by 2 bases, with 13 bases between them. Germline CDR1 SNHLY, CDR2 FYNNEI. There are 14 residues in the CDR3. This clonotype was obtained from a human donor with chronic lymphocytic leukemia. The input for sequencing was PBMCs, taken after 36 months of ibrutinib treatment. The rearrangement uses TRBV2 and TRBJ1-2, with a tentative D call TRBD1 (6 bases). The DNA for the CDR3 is TGTGCCAGCAGGGATTGGCAGGGGAACTATGGCTACACCTTC. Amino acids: CASRDWQGNYGYTF.